The 3 T cell receptor beta chains listed next were all sequenced from one sample in a study of T cell responses to AZD1222 COVID-19 vaccine. The assay was immunoSEQ multiplex PCR, and TCRdb's table has in-frame clones only and misses some. The sample comprises approximately 100,000 clones, around 90% of which are singletons, and 6% to 9% rests with the top ten. The source was peripheral blood, collected on day 0 of AZD1222 vaccination. The receptors stem from an adult in good health.

The CDR3 loop reads CASSEVPASGYTF. CDR3 in DNA: TGTGCCAGCAGTGAGGTTCCCGCTAGCGGCTACACCTTC. V is TRBV6-1 and J is TRBJ1-2; D is unresolved. The V end lost 3 bases, the J end lost 8 bases, and 13 bases lay between the germline ends. The CDR3 spans 13 residues. Germline V gene data show CDR1 as MNHNS and CDR2 as SASEGT.

This chain connects TRBV5-1 to TRBJ2-2; D is uncertain. The CDR3 extends over 14 amino acids. Trimming cost V 1 base and J 3 bases, with 7 bases left between them. Looked up from germline, CDR1 is SGHRS and CDR2 is YFSETQ. CDR3 DNA sequence: TGCGCCAGCAGCTTGCAGACGGACACCGGGGAGCTGTTTTTT. Its translation: CASSLQTDTGELFF.

A remark on this clone: Different DNA sequences within this sample yield the same CDR3. The gene calls are TRBV7-3 and TRBJ2-1; possibly TRBD2 for D (5 bases). The CDR3 is made up of 14 amino acids. Germline CDR1 SGHTA, CDR2 FQGTGA. The V end was cut by 4 bases, the J end by 0 bases, with 7 bases between. For the CDR3, the DNA is TGTGCCAGCAGCTACCGGGACTCCTACAATGAGCAGTTCTTC. Protein product: CASSYRDSYNEQFF.